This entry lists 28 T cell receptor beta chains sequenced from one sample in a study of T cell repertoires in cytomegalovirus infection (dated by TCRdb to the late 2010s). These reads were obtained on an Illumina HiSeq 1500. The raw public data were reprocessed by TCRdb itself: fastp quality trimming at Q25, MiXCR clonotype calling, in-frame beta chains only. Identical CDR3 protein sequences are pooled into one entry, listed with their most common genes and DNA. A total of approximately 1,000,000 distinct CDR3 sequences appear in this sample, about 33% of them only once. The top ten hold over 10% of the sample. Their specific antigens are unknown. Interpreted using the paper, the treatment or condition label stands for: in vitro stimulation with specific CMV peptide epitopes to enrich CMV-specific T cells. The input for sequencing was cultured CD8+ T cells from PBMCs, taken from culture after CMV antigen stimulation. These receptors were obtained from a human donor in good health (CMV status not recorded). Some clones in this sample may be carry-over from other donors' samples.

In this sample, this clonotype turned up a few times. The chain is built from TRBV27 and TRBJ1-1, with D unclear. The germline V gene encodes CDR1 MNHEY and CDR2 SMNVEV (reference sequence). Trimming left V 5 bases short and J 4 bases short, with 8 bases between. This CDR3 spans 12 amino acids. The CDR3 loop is CASSTPGTEAFF. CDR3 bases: TGTGCCAGCAGTACCCCGGGCACTGAAGCTTTCTTT.

CDR3 in amino acids: CASSQDWRGSDNEQFF. The DNA for the CDR3 is TGCGCCAGCAGCCAAGATTGGCGGGGTTCGGACAATGAGCAGTTCTTC. This chain joins TRBV4-3 and TRBJ2-1; D possibly corresponds to TRBD2 (6 bases). Trimming took 0 bases from V and 5 from J, leaving 14 bases between them. CDR3 length equals 16 residues. Germline V gene lookup returns CDR1 LGHNA and CDR2 YSLEER.

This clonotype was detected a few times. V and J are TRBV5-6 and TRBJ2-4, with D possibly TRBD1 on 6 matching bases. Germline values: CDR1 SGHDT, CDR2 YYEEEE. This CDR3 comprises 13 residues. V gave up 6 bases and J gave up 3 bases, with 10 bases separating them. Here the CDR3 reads CASTGTLKNIQYF. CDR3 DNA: TGTGCCAGCACCGGGACACTCAAAAACATTCAGTACTTC. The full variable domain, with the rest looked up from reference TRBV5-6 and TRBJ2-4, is DAGVTQSPTHLIKTRGQQVTLRCSPKSGHDTVSWYQQALGQGPQFIFQYYEEEERQRGNFPDRFSGHQFPNYSSELNVNALLLGDSALYLCASTGTLKNIQYFGAGTRLSVL.

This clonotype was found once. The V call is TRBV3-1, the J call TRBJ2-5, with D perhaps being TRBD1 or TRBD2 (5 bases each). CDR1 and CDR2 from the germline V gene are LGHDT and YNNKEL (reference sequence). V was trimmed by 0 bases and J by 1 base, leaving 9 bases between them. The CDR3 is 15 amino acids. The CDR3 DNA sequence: TGTGCCAGCAGCCAAGAGATGGGGACCCAAGAGACCCAGTACTTC. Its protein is CASSQEMGTQETQYF.

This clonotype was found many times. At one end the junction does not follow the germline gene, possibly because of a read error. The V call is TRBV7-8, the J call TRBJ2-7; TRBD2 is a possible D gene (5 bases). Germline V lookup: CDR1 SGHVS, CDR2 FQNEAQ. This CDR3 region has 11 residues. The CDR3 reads CASSLARTREF. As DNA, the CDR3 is TGTGCCAGCAGCTTAGCGAGGACGAGGGAGTTC.

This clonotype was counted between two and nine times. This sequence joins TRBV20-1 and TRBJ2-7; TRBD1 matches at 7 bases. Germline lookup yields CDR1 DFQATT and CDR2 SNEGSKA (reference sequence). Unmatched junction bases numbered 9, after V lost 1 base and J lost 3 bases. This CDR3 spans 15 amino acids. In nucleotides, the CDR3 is TGCAGTGCTAGAGCGGTGACAGGGCCCGACTACGAGCAGTACTTC. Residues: CSARAVTGPDYEQYF.

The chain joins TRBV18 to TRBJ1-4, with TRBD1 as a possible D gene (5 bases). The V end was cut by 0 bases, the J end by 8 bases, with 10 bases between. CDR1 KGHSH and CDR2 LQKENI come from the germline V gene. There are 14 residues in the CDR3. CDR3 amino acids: CASSPPFGGEKLFF. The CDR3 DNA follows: TGTGCCAGCTCACCACCGTTTGGGGGAGAAAAACTGTTTTTT.

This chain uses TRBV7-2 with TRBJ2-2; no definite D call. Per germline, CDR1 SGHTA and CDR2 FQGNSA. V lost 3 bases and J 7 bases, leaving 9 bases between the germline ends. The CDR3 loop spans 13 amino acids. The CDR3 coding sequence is TGTGCCAGCAGCTTCCCCGGGTACGGGGAGCTGTTTTTT. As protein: CASSFPGYGELFF. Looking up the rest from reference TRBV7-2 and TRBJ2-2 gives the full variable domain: GAGVSQSPSNKVTEKGKDVELRCDPISGHTALYWYRQSLGQGLEFLIYFQGNSAPDKSGLPSDRFSAERTGGSVSTLTIQRTQQEDSAVYLCASSFPGYGELFFGEGSRLTVL.

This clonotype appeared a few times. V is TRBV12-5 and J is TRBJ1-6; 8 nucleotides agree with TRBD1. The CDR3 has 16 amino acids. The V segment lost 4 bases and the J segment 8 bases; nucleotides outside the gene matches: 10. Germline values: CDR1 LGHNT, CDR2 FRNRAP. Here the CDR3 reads CASGSSGGYDYSPLHF. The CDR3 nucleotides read TGTGCTAGTGGTTCATCAGGGGGCTACGATTATTCACCCCTCCACTTT.

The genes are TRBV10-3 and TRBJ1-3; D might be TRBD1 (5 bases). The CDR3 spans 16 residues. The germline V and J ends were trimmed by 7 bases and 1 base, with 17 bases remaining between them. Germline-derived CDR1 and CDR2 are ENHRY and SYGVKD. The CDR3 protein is CAINAIGTVSGNTIYF. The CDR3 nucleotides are TGTGCCATCAATGCTATAGGGACTGTTTCTGGAAACACCATATATTTT.

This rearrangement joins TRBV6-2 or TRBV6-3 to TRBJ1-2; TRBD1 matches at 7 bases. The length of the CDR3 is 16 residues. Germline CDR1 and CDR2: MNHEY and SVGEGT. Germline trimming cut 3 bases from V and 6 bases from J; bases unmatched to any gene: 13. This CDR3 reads CASSYLTGDYWDGYTF. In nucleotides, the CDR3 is TGTGCCAGCAGTTATTTAACAGGGGATTATTGGGATGGCTACACCTTC.

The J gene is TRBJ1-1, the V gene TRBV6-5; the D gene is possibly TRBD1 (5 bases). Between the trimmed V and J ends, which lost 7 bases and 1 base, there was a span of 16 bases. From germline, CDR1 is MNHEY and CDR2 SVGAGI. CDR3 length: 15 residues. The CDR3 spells CASTLEPGPNTEAFF. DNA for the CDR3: TGTGCCAGCACACTTGAGCCAGGGCCGAACACTGAAGCTTTCTTT.

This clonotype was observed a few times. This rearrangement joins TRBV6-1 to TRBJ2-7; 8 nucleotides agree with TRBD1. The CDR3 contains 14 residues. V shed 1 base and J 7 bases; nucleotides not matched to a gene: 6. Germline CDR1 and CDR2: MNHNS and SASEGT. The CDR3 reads CASSEVGTGEEQYV. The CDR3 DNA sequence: TGTGCCAGCAGTGAAGTGGGGACAGGAGAAGAGCAGTACGTC.

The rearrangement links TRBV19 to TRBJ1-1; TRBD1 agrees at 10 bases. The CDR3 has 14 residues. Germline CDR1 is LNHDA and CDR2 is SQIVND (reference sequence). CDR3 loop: CVSSTGQGYPEAFF. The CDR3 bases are TGTGTCAGCTCAACGGGACAGGGGTACCCTGAAGCTTTCTTT.

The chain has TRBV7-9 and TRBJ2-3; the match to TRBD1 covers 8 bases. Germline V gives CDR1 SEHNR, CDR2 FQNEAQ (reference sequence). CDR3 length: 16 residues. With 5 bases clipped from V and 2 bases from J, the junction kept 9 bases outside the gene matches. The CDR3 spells CASSVGTGQSTDTQYF. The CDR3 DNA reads TGTGCCAGCAGCGTAGGGACAGGACAATCCACAGATACGCAGTATTTT.

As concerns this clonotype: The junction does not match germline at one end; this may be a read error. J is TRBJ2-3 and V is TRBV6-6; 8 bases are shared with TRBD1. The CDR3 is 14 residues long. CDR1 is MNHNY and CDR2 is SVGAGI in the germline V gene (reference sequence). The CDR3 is CVSSPRGRVDTQYF. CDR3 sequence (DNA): TGTGTCAGCAGCCCCAGGGGGCGAGTAGATACGCAGTATTTT.

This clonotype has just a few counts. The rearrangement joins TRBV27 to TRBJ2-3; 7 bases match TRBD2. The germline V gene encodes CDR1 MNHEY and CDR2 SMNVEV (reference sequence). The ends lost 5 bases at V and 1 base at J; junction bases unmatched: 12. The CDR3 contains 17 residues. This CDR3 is CASSPFPAGDGTDTQYF. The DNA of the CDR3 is TGTGCCAGCAGTCCTTTTCCCGCGGGGGATGGCACAGATACGCAGTATTTT.

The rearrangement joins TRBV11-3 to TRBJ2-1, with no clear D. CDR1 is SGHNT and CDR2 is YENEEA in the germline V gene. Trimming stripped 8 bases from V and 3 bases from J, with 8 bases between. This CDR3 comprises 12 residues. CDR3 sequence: CASEDSYNEQFF. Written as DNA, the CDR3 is TGTGCCAGCGAAGATAGCTACAATGAGCAGTTCTTC.

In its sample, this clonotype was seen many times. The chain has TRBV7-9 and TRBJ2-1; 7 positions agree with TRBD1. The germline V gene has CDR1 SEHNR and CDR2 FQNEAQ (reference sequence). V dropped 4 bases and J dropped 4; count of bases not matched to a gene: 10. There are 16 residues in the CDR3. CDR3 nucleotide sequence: TGTGCCAGCAGCTCCTTAGACAGGGAGATTTACAATGAGCAGTTCTTC. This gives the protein CASSSLDREIYNEQFF.

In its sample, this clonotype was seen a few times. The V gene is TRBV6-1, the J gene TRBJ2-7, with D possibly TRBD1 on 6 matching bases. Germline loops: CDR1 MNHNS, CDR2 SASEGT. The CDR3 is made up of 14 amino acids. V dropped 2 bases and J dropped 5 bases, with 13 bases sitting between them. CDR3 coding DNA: TGTGCCAGCAGTGAACCCAGGCAGGGGAACGAGCAGTACTTC. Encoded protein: CASSEPRQGNEQYF.

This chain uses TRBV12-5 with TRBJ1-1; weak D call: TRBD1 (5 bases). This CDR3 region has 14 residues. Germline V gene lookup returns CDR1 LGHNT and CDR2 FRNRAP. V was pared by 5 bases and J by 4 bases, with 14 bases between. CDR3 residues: CASGPRDGRTEAFF. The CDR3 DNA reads TGTGCTAGTGGTCCCCGGGACGGGCGCACTGAAGCTTTCTTT.

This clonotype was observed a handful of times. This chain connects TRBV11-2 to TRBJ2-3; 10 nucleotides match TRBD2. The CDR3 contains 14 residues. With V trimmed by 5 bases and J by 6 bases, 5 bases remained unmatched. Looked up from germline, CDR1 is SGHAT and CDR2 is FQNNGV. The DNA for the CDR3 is TGTGCCAGCAGCCGTAGCGGGGGGTCCGATACGCAGTATTTT. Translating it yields CASSRSGGSDTQYF.

The CDR3, as DNA: TGCGCCAGCAGCCAACCTCCAGGGGGCCCCTACAATGAGCAGTTCTTC. Residues: CASSQPPGGPYNEQFF. The gene calls are TRBV4-1 and TRBJ2-1; 8 nucleotides align to TRBD1. Germline trimming cut 2 bases from V and 2 bases from J; bases unmatched to any gene: 5. Germline V gene data show CDR1 as MGHRA and CDR2 as YSYEKL. This CDR3 has 16 amino acids.

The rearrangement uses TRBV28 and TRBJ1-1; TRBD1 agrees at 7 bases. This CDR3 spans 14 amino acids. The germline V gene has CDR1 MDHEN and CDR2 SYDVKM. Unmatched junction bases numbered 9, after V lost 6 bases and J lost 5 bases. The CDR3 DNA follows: TGTGCCAGCAGAGGGGCAGGGGGAGGAACTGAAGCTTTCTTT. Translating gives CASRGAGGGTEAFF.

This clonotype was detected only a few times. The CDR3 here is CASSPPTGGGWKGTEAFF. CDR3 DNA: TGTGCCAGCAGCCCCCCCACAGGGGGCGGGTGGAAAGGGACTGAAGCTTTCTTT. The chain has TRBV13 and TRBJ1-1, with 9 bases lining up with TRBD1. The CDR3 is 18 amino acids. The ends lost 5 bases at V and 5 bases at J; junction bases unmatched: 18. Per germline, CDR1 PRHDT and CDR2 FYEKMQ (reference sequence).

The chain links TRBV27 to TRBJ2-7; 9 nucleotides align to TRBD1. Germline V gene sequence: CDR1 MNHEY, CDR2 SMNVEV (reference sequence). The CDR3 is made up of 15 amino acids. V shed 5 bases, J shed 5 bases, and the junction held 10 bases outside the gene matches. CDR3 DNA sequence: TGTGCCAGCAGTCAAACCGGGACAGGGTACCACGAGCAGTACGTC. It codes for CASSQTGTGYHEQYV.

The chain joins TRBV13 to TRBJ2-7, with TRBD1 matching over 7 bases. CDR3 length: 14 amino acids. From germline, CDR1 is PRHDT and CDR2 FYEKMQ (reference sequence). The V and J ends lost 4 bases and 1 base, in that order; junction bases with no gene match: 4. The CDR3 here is CASSSDRRSYEQYV. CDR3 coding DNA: TGTGCCAGCAGCTCGGACAGGAGATCCTACGAGCAGTACGTC.

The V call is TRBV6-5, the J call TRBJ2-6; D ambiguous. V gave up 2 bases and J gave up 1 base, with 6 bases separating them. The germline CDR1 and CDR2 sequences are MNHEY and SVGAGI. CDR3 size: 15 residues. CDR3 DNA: TGTGCCAGCAGTTACATAGGGTCTGGGGCCAACGTCCTGACTTTC. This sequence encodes CASSYIGSGANVLTF.